This TCR beta chain was sequenced in a study of T cells in Graves' hyperthyroidism and ophthalmopathy. The CDR3 length is 14 residues. CDR1 and CDR2 from the germline V gene are SGHDT and YYEEEE. V trimming: 4 bases; J trimming: 7 bases; junction bases outside the gene matches: 8. Amplification of TCR beta CDR3 regions used RNA as the template. When the TCR CDR3 underwent first-round RT-PCR, the HTBI primer set was used. MiXCR, run by TCRdb on the multiplex PCR reads, gives a single entry per CDR3 protein. This repertoire shows about 640,000 distinct CDR3 sequences, less than 25% found once; its top ten account for around a third.

V is TRBV5-6 and J is TRBJ2-5, with 9 nucleotides matching TRBD1. The origin of this receptor is a man aged 25 to 40 with Graves' ophthalmopathy. The sample comprised blood. The CDR3 nucleotides read TGTGCCAGCAGCCCCCGGACAGGGGTAAGGACCCAGTACTTC. Its translation is CASSPRTGVRTQYF. The full variable domain, with the rest looked up from reference TRBV5-6 and TRBJ2-5, is DAGVTQSPTHLIKTRGQQVTLRCSPKSGHDTVSWYQQALGQGPQFIFQYYEEEERQRGNFPDRFSGHQFPNYSSELNVNALLLGDSALYLCASSPRTGVRTQYFGPGTRLLVL.